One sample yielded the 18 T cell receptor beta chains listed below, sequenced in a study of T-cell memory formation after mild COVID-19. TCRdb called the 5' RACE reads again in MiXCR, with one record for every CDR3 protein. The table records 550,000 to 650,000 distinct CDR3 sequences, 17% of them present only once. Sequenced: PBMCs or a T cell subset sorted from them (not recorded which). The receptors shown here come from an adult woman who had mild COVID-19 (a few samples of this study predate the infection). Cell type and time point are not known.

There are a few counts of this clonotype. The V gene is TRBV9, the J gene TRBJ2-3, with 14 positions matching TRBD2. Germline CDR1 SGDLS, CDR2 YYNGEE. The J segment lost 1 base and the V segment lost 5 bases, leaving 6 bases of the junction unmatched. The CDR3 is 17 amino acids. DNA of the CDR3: TGTGCCAGCAGTGGACTAGCGGGGGGCTACCGCACAGATACGCAGTATTTT. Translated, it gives CASSGLAGGYRTDTQYF.

The CDR3 DNA sequence: TGCAGTGCTAGAGACCCCCGGACTAGCTCCTACAATGAGCAGTTCTTC. This encodes CSARDPRTSSYNEQFF. The chain has TRBV20-1 and TRBJ2-1; 7 bases agree with TRBD2. This CDR3 comprises 16 residues. J lost 0 bases, V lost 0 bases, and 5 bases had no gene match. From germline, CDR1 is DFQATT and CDR2 SNEGSKA (reference sequence).

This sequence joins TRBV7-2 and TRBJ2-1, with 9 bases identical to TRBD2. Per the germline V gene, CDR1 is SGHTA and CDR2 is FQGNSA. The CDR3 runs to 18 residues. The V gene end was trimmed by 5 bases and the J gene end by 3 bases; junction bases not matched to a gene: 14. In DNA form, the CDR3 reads TGTGCCAGCAGCACCAACCCTCTTTGGCGGGAGGGCTACAATGAGCAGTTCTTC. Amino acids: CASSTNPLWREGYNEQFF.

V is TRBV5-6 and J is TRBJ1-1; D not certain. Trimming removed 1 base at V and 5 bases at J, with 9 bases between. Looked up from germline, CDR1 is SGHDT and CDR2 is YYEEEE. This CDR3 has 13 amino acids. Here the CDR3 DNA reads TGTGCCAGCAGCTTGAACCCGGGGACTGAAGCTTTCTTT. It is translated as CASSLNPGTEAFF.

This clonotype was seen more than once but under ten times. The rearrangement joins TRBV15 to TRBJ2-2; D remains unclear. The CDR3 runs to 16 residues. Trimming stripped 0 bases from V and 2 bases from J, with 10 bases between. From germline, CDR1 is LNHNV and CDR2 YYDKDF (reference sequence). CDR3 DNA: TGTGCCACCAGCAGAGAACAGAGCGCTAACACCGGGGAGCTGTTTTTT. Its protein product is CATSREQSANTGELFF.

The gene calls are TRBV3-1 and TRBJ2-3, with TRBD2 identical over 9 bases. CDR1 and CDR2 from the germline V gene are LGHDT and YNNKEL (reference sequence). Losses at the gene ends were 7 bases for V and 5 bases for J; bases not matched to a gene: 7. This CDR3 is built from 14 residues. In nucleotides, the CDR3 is TGTGCCAGCACCGCGGGGGGGGCCTTAGATACGCAGTATTTT. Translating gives CASTAGGALDTQYF.

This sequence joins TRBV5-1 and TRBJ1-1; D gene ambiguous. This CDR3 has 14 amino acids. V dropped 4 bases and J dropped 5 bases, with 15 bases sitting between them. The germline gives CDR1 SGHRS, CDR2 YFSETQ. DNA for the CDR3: TGCGCCAGCAGCCCTAGTGGGGAGATGACTGAAGCTTTCTTT. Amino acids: CASSPSGEMTEAFF. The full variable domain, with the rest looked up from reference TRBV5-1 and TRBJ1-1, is KAGVTQTPRYLIKTRGQQVTLSCSPISGHRSVSWYQQTPGQGLQFLFEYFSETQRNKGNFPGRFSGRQFSNSRSEMNVSTLELGDSALYLCASSPSGEMTEAFFGQGTRLTVV.

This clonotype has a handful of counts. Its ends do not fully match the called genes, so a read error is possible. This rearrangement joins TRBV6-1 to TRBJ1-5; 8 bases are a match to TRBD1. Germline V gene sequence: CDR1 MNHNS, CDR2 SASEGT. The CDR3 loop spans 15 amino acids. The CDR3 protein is CASSEGSGGKQPQHF. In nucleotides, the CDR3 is TGTGCCAGCAGTGAAGGGTCAGGGGGCAAACAGCCCCAGCATTTT.

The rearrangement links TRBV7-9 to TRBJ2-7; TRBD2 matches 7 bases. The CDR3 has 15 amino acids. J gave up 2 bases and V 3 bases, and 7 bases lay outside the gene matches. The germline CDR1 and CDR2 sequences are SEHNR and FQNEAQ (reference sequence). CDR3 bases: TGTGCCAGCAGCTTGGGCGGGGGACTAACCTACGAGCAGTACTTC. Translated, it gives CASSLGGGLTYEQYF.

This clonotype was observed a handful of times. DNA of the CDR3: TGTGCCAGCAGCCCTAATTATGATGAGCAGTTCTTC. Protein: CASSPNYDEQFF. The chain combines TRBV7-3 with TRBJ2-1; D remains unclear. V was trimmed by 5 bases and J by 8 bases, leaving 10 bases between them. The V gene's germline CDR1 is SGHTA and CDR2 FQGTGA. This CDR3 has 12 amino acids.

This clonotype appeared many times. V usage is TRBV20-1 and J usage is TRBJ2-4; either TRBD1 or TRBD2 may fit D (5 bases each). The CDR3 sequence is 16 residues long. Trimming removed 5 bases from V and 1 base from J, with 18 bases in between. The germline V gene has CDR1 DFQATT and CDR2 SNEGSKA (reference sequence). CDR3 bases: TGCAGTGCTTCCCGGAAAGGGGCTAGCGCCAAAAACATTCAGTACTTC. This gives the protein CSASRKGASAKNIQYF.

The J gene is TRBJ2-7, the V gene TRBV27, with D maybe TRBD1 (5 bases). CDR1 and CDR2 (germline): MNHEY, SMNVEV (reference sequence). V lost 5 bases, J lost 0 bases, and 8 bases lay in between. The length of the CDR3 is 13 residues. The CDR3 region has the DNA TGTGCCAGCAGTAAAGGGGCCTCCTACGAGCAGTACTTC. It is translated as CASSKGASYEQYF.

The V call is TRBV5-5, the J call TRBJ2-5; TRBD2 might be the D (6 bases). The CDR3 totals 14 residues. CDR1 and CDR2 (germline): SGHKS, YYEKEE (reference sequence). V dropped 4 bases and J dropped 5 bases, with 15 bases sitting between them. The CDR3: CASSPGLLWETQYF. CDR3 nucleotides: TGTGCCAGCAGCCCCGGACTACTCTGGGAGACCCAGTACTTC.

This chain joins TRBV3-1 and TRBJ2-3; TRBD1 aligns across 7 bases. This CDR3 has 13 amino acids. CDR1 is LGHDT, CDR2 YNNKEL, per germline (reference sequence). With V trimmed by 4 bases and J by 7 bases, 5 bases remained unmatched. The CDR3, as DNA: TGTGCCAGCAGCCGAAAGGGGGCCAATACGCAGTATTTT. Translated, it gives CASSRKGANTQYF.

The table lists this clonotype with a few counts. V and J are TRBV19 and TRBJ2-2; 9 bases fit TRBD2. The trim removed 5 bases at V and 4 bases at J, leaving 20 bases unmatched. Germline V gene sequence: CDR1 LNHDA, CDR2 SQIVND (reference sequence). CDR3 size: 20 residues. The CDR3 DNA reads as TGTGCCAGTAGTTATACAGGTCGCATGGCGGGAGGGAAGGGCACCGGGGAGCTGTTTTTT. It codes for CASSYTGRMAGGKGTGELFF.

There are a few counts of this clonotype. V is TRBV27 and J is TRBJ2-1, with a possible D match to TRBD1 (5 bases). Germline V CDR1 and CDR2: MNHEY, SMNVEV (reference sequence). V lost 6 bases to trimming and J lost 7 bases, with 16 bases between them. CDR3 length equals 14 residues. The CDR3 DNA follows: TGTGCCAGCAGAGTGACTGGGGCCAGAAATGAGCAGTTCTTC. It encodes CASRVTGARNEQFF.

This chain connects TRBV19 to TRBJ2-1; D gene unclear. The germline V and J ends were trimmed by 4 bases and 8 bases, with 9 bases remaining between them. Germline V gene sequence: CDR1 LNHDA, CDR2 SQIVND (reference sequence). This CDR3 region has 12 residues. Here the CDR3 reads CASSKRWDEQFF. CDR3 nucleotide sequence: TGTGCCAGTAGTAAGAGGTGGGATGAGCAGTTCTTC.

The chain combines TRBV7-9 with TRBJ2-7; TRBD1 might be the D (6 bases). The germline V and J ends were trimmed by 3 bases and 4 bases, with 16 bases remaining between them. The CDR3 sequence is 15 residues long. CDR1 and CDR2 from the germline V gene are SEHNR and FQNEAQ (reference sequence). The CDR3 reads CASSFPLAGAYEQYF. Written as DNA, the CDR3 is TGTGCCAGCAGCTTTCCCCTGGCAGGGGCTTACGAGCAGTACTTC.